This T cell receptor beta chain derives from a study of blood T cell repertoires in COVID-19. This clone has only a few counts. Measured with immunoSEQ multiplex PCR; TCRdb has only the in-frame clones, and not every one. The sample shows 70,000 to 95,000 clones, roughly 80% of them seen only once. Seattle-derived patients entered the study during active infection and were followed longitudinally. The sequenced sample was peripheral blood. The receptor was isolated from a man aged 55 to 70 with COVID-19, enrolled during active disease.

Here the CDR3 reads CASSSLTDTQYF. DNA of the CDR3: TGTGCCAGCAGTTCCCTCACAGATACGCAGTATTTT. This rearrangement joins TRBV12-3 or TRBV12-4 to TRBJ2-3; unclear D gene. V lost 4 bases, J lost 2 bases, and 4 bases lay in between. The CDR3 covers 12 residues.